The rows below give T cell receptor beta chains drawn from one sample of a study of blood T cells in healthy people across ages. One entry per CDR3 protein, called by TCRdb with MiXCR from the 5' RACE reads. This table has some 1.5 million distinct CDR3 sequences, roughly 27% appearing once. Sample: blood. The receptors were gathered from a woman aged 25 to 39 in good health. CDR3s include the opening cysteine and the closing phenylalanine or tryptophan. D genes are given only for firm matches. Clone size is given for some rows only: seen once, a few or many times, or a class if the clone is expanded.

v_call	clone_size	cdr3_length	d_call	j_call	cdr3_aa	cdr3_nt
TRBV12-3/TRBV12-4	few	15	.	TRBJ2-1	CASSYYRGCENEQFF	TGTGCCAGCAGTTATTATCGGGGGTGCGAAAATGAGCAGTTCTTC
TRBV12-3/TRBV12-4	.	17	.	TRBJ2-7	CASSFSSAVGPFYEQYF	TGTGCCAGCAGTTTTTCCTCGGCGGTCGGGCCCTTCTACGAGCAGTACTTC
TRBV12-3/TRBV12-4	.	14	.	TRBJ1-2	CASSEPDENYGYTF	TGTGCCAGCAGCGAACCGGACGAGAACTATGGCTACACCTTC
TRBV11-2	many	15	.	TRBJ2-7	CASSLPPGLTYEQYF	TGTGCCAGCAGCTTACCCCCCGGCCTTACCTACGAGCAGTACTTC
TRBV7-9	many	15	.	TRBJ2-5	CASSLERLPQETQYF	TGTGCCAGCAGCTTAGAGAGGCTACCCCAAGAGACCCAGTACTTC
TRBV18	few	14	.	TRBJ2-3	CASGQGLSTDTQYF	TGTGCCAGCGGCCAGGGATTAAGCACAGATACGCAGTATTTT
TRBV27	many	13	TRBD1	TRBJ2-1	CASRDRGLGKQFF	TGTGCCAGCAGGGACAGGGGGCTTGGTAAGCAGTTCTTC
TRBV7-2	.	15	.	TRBJ2-7	CASSLARGIYNEQYF	TGTGCCAGCAGCTTAGCTAGGGGGATCTACAATGAGCAGTACTTC
TRBV12-3/TRBV12-4	.	13	TRBD1	TRBJ1-1	CASSPGQWAEAFF	TGTGCCAGCAGCCCGGGACAGTGGGCTGAAGCTTTCTTT
TRBV20-1	.	13	.	TRBJ1-2	CSARDIRGEGYTF	TGCAGTGCTAGAGATATACGGGGGGAAGGCTACACCTTC
TRBV7-2	.	15	.	TRBJ1-5	CASSVAAGPYQPQHF	TGTGCCAGCAGCGTCGCGGCAGGGCCCTATCAGCCCCAGCATTTT
TRBV27	few	15	TRBD1	TRBJ2-3	CASRLGTVGADTQYF	TGTGCCAGCAGGTTGGGGACAGTAGGAGCAGATACGCAGTATTTT
TRBV7-3	.	17	.	TRBJ1-2	CASSLSFGEGLNYGYTF	TGTGCCAGCAGCTTATCTTTTGGGGAGGGTCTGAACTATGGCTACACCTTC
TRBV6-1	.	14	.	TRBJ1-5	CASNGQTSNQPQHF	TGTGCCAGCAACGGGCAGACTAGCAATCAGCCCCAGCATTTT